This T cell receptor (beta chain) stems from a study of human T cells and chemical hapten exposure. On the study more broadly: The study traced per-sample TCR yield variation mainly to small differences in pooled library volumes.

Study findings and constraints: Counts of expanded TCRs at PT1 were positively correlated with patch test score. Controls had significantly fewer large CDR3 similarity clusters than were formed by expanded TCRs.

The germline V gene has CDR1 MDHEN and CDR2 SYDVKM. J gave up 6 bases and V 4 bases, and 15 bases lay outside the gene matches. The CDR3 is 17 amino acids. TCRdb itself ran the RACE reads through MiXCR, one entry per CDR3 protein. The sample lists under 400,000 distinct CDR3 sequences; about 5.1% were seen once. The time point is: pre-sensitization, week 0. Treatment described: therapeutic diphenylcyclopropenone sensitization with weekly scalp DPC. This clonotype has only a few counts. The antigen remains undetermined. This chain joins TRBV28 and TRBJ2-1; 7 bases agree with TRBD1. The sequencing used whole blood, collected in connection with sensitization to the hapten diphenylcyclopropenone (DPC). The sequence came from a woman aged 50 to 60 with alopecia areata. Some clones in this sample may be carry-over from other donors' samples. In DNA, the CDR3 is TGTGCCAGCAGTTCCCTCCGAACTCCAGGGGGTATCAATGAGCAGTTCTTC. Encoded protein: CASSSLRTPGGINEQFF.